This TCR beta chain stems from a study of response to subunit inactivated influenza vaccine. Comment on this clonotype: The antigen remains unidentified.

The study, taken as a whole, reports: T cells newly recruited by each seasonal influenza vaccination are few, the authors suggested.

One entry per CDR3 protein, called by TCRdb with MiXCR from the RT-PCR reads. The sample contains fewer than 550,000 distinct CDR3 sequences, about 25% of which appear only once. Deletions cut 10 bases from V and 0 bases from J, with 7 bases between. There are 11 residues in the CDR3. Germline CDR1 KGHSH, CDR2 LQKENI. This chain uses TRBV18 with TRBJ2-7; no clear D. The receptor comes from a man aged 50 or older who received an inactivated influenza vaccine. The material sequenced was CD4+ T cells sorted from PBMCs, taken 5 to 6 days after vaccination. The CDR3 loop reads CATTYSYEQYF. The CDR3 region has the DNA TGTGCCACCACCTACTCCTACGAGCAGTACTTC.